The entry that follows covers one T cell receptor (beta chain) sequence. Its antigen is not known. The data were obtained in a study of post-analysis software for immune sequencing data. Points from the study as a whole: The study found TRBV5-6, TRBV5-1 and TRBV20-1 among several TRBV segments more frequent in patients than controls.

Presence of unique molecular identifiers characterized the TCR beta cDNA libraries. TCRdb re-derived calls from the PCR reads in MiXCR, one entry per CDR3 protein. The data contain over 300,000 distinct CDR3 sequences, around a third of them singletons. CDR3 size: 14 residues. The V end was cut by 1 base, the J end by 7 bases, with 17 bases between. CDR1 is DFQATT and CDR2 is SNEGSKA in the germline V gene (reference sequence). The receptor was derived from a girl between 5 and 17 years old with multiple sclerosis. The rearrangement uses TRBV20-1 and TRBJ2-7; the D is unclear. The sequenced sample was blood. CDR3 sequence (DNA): TGCAGTGCTAGAGCTACACGGCCGACATCTGAGCAGTACTTC. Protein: CSARATRPTSEQYF.